The TCR beta chain described here comes from a study of OX40 agonist ivuxolimab in advanced cancers. Study overall: The dose-escalation group included hepatocellular carcinoma, melanoma, renal cell carcinoma and head and neck cancer. A history of anti-PD-1, anti-PD-L1 or anti-CTLA-4 therapy was acceptable, and 40% to 45% had some. Study observations and caveats: Expansion of clones was among the lowest in partial responders at 0.1-3.0 mg/kg. Low normalized clonal expansion also occurred in some nonresponding patients.

TCRdb's copy holds only in-frame clones and misses some; the assay was immunoSEQ multiplex PCR. The sample lists some 80,000 clones, around 87% occurring once. Germline CDR1 and CDR2: SGHRS and YFSETQ. The CDR3 covers 16 residues. The ends were cut back, 0 bases at V and 5 bases at J, with 17 bases in the middle. This clone was counted a single time. Its antigen remains unidentified. V and J are TRBV5-1 and TRBJ2-5; either TRBD1 or TRBD2 may supply D (6 bases each). The sample was CD4+ or CD8+ T cells sorted from blood, taken in a trial of the OX40 agonist ivuxolimab. This sequence was found in an adult with an advanced solid tumor such as melanoma, head and neck, liver or kidney cancer. CDR3 nucleotides: TGCGCCAGCAGCTTGGAAGGTCGGGGGCTAGGGGAGACCCAGTACTTC. Its translation: CASSLEGRGLGETQYF.